A selection of T cell receptor beta chains follows, all from one sample in a study of CD8+ T cells in alopecia areata. Clones were sequenced by immunoSEQ multiplex PCR, and TCRdb holds only the in-frame ones, with some missing. The sample lists fewer than 250,000 clones; under 80% were seen once. The material sequenced was CD4+ T cells sorted from blood, taken around week 50, from a patient treated with tofacitinib. The receptor source for this set is a human donor with alopecia areata. The conserved cysteine and the conserved F or W are not part of the CDR3 here. Each record gives: D gene, CDR3 length, V gene, CDR3 protein. The D gene is left open where the match is weak.

d_gene: NA
len: 11
v_gene: TRBV7-2
CDR3aa: ASSVQGASEAF

d_gene: NA
len: 8
v_gene: TRBV29-1
CDR3aa: SVYQGEAF

d_gene: TRBD1
len: 15
v_gene: TRBV19
CDR3aa: ASSAPDRAEYKNIQY

d_gene: NA
len: 13
v_gene: TRBV5-1
CDR3aa: ASSYMGPTTDTQY

d_gene: NA
len: 11
v_gene: TRBV30
CDR3aa: AWSQGLDTEAF

d_gene: NA
len: 12
v_gene: TRBV14
CDR3aa: ASSRGLVGYEQY

d_gene: NA
len: 12
v_gene: TRBV6-1
CDR3aa: ASRQVLAKNIQY

d_gene: NA
len: 14
v_gene: TRBV12-5
CDR3aa: ASGPTPPRNSYEQY

d_gene: NA
len: 11
v_gene: TRBV30
CDR3aa: AWKPAGTEKLF

d_gene: NA
len: 12
v_gene: TRBV27
CDR3aa: ASGWGGPFSEAF

d_gene: NA
len: 12
v_gene: TRBV29-1
CDR3aa: SVEETPLEGEQY

d_gene: NA
len: 12
v_gene: TRBV7-2
CDR3aa: ASIAGRSRDEQY

d_gene: NA
len: 13
v_gene: TRBV4-1
CDR3aa: ASSQVWDGNQPQH

d_gene: TRBD2
len: 14
v_gene: TRBV19
CDR3aa: ASSIRSGGPYNEQF

d_gene: NA
len: 14
v_gene: TRBV4-1
CDR3aa: ASSQDWDQGGSPLH

d_gene: NA
len: 7
v_gene: TRBV20-1
CDR3aa: SARSEAF

d_gene: NA
len: 15
v_gene: TRBV15
CDR3aa: ATSSPAGAVGTDTQY

d_gene: NA
len: 13
v_gene: TRBV29-1
CDR3aa: SVLRWDKNTGELF

d_gene: TRBD1
len: 13
v_gene: TRBV9
CDR3aa: ASSTSGQSTDTQY

d_gene: TRBD1
len: 13
v_gene: TRBV7-2
CDR3aa: ASSPGTGINQPQH

d_gene: TRBD1
len: 14
v_gene: TRBV29-1
CDR3aa: SVEPAGGGVVNTQY

d_gene: NA
len: 12
v_gene: TRBV4-3
CDR3aa: ASSQGVRGGGYT

d_gene: NA
len: 12
v_gene: TRBV27
CDR3aa: ASSWTRDTDTQY

d_gene: TRBD2
len: 15
v_gene: TRBV7-2
CDR3aa: ASSLELAGGPGDTQY

d_gene: NA
len: 11
v_gene: TRBV7-9
CDR3aa: ASTPSRQETQY

d_gene: NA
len: 12
v_gene: TRBV30
CDR3aa: AWSHGTSNYGYT

d_gene: TRBD1
len: 10
v_gene: TRBV29-1
CDR3aa: SGGQGESGYT

d_gene: NA
len: 10
v_gene: TRBV5-1
CDR3aa: ASSPDIYEQY

d_gene: TRBD1
len: 13
v_gene: TRBV15
CDR3aa: ATSSGQGIYNEQF

d_gene: TRBD1
len: 13
v_gene: TRBV5-1
CDR3aa: ASSLGTGSNQPQH

d_gene: NA
len: 12
v_gene: TRBV4-1
CDR3aa: ASSQGTSNYGYT

d_gene: NA
len: 17
v_gene: TRBV7-2
CDR3aa: ASSLGWSNSAGATDTQY

d_gene: NA
len: 13
v_gene: TRBV2
CDR3aa: ASRATRDSGNTIY

d_gene: NA
len: 12
v_gene: TRBV9
CDR3aa: ASSVERQVYGYT

d_gene: TRBD1
len: 11
v_gene: TRBV2
CDR3aa: ASRQGRNEKLF

d_gene: TRBD1
len: 12
v_gene: TRBV6-1
CDR3aa: ASRTGGERNIQY

d_gene: NA
len: 12
v_gene: TRBV9
CDR3aa: ASSGTLQGAGYT

d_gene: NA
len: 13
v_gene: TRBV27
CDR3aa: ASSFLPFTVNEQF

d_gene: NA
len: 14
v_gene: TRBV6-5
CDR3aa: ASSYTPPRDLHEQF

d_gene: NA
len: 15
v_gene: TRBV25-1
CDR3aa: ASSARTATEVNTEAF

d_gene: NA
len: 11
v_gene: TRBV29-1
CDR3aa: SVGFPFQETQY